The 10 T cell receptor beta chains below were found in one sample sequenced in a study of blood T cell repertoires in COVID-19. Clones were sequenced by immunoSEQ multiplex PCR, and TCRdb holds only the in-frame ones, with some missing. Of over 100,000 clones listed, roughly 78% are singletons. Sequenced sample: peripheral blood. Receptors originate from a man in his fifties or sixties with active or convalescent COVID-19.

The gene calls are TRBV30 and TRBJ1-1; D uncertain. The CDR3 length is 15 residues. Germline-derived CDR1 and CDR2 are GTSNPN and SVGIG (reference sequence). Trimming stripped 2 bases from V and 0 bases from J, with 13 bases between. CDR3 loop: CAWSPRTGMNTEAFF. As DNA, the CDR3 is TGTGCCTGGAGTCCAAGGACGGGGATGAACACTGAAGCTTTCTTT.

This clone has just a few counts. The chain uses TRBV6-4 and TRBJ1-4; D may be TRBD1 (5 bases). Trimming cost V 2 bases and J 2 bases, with 24 bases left between them. The CDR3 is made up of 20 amino acids. In germline, CDR1 is MRHNA, CDR2 SNTAGT. CDR3 sequence reads: CASSDPTLWRGRSTNEKLFF. The CDR3 DNA sequence: TGTGCCAGCAGTGACCCGACCCTCTGGAGGGGTAGGTCGACTAATGAAAAACTGTTTTTT.

V and J are TRBV7-2 and TRBJ2-7; no firm D call. This CDR3 has 15 residues. V lost 1 base and J 0 bases, leaving 10 bases between the germline ends. Germline CDR1 reads SGHTA; CDR2 reads FQGNSA. The CDR3 reads CASSLVQVSSYEQYF. The CDR3 DNA reads TGTGCCAGCAGCTTAGTCCAGGTATCCTCCTACGAGCAGTACTTC.

The CDR3, as DNA: TGTGCCAGCAAGCGGGAAATCATCGATACGCAGTATTTT. Translated: CASKREIIDTQYF. V gene TRBV6-5 combines with J gene TRBJ2-3, with TRBD2 matching 7 bases. The CDR3 covers 13 residues. The V and J ends lost 7 bases and 6 bases, in that order; junction bases with no gene match: 7. The V gene's germline CDR1 is MNHEY and CDR2 SVGAGI.

The chain joins TRBV2 to TRBJ2-2; D may be TRBD1 (6 bases). Germline assignment: CDR1 SNHLY and CDR2 FYNNEI. The CDR3 has 13 residues. V lost 7 bases, J lost 5 bases, and 11 bases lay in between. This CDR3 is CASNLRGTGELFF. The CDR3 DNA sequence: TGTGCCAGCAACCTCAGGGGAACCGGGGAGCTGTTTTTT.

This clone was seen only once. The genes are TRBV2 and TRBJ2-1; D unclear. Trimming removed 7 bases at V and 4 bases at J, with 11 bases between. The germline gives CDR1 SNHLY, CDR2 FYNNEI. CDR3 length: 13 residues. The DNA for the CDR3 is TGTGCCAGCAAGCTAGGATCTTACAATGAGCAGTTCTTC. Protein product: CASKLGSYNEQFF.

J is TRBJ2-5 and V is TRBV18; no reliable D call. From germline, CDR1 is KGHSH and CDR2 LQKENI. The CDR3 has 13 amino acids. The germline V and J ends were trimmed by 2 bases and 5 bases, with 9 bases remaining between them. The DNA for the CDR3 is TGTGCCAGCTCACCAGTGAACCGGGAGACCCAGTACTTC. It specifies CASSPVNRETQYF.

This clone was seen a few times. As DNA, the CDR3 is TGCGCCAGCAGCTTGTTTGGGACAGGGGATGAAAAACTGTTTTTT. This encodes CASSLFGTGDEKLFF. This chain joins TRBV5-1 and TRBJ1-4, with 10 bases matching TRBD1. Unmatched junction bases numbered 3, after V lost 1 base and J lost 6 bases. The germline gives CDR1 SGHRS, CDR2 YFSETQ. This CDR3 has 15 amino acids.

In this sample, this clone turned up a few times. The V and J genes are TRBV7-9 and TRBJ2-7; the match to TRBD2 covers 10 bases. The length of the CDR3 is 17 residues. Germline trimming cut 5 bases from V and 2 bases from J; bases unmatched to any gene: 12. Germline CDR1 and CDR2: SEHNR and FQNEAQ (reference sequence). This CDR3 is CASSPLAGWGGTYEQYF. CDR3 nucleotides: TGTGCCAGCAGCCCACTAGCGGGATGGGGTGGTACCTACGAGCAGTACTTC. The full variable domain, in which reference TRBV7-9 and TRBJ2-7 provide the parts outside the CDR3, is DTGVSQNPRHKITKRGQNVTFRCDPISEHNRLYWYRQTLGQGPEFLTYFQNEAQLEKSRLLSDRFSAERPKGSFSTLEIQRTEQGDSAMYLCASSPLAGWGGTYEQYFGPGTRLTVT.

CDR3 protein: CASGEGTSKETQYF. The DNA of the CDR3 is TGCGCCAGCGGGGAAGGGACTAGCAAAGAGACCCAGTACTTC. This chain uses TRBV5-1 with TRBJ2-5, with 9 bases identical to TRBD2. CDR3 size: 14 residues. V shed 7 bases and J 3 bases; nucleotides not matched to a gene: 7. CDR1 and CDR2 (germline): SGHRS, YFSETQ.